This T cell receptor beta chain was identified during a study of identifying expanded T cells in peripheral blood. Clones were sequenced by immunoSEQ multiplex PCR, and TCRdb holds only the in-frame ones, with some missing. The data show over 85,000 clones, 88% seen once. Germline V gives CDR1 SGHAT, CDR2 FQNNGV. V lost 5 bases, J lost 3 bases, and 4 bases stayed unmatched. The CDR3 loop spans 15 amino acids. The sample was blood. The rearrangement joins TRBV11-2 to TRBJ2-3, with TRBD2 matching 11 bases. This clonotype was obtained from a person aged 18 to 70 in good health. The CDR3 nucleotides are TGTGCCAGCAGCGCCGGGACTAGCGGTACAGATACGCAGTATTTT. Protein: CASSAGTSGTDTQYF. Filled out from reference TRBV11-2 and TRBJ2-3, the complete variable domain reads EAGVAQSPRYKIIEKRQSVAFWCNPISGHATLYWYQQILGQGPKLLIQFQNNGVVDDSQLPKDRFSAERLKGVDSTLKIQPAKLEDSAVYLCASSAGTSGTDTQYFGPGTRLTVL.